This T cell receptor beta chain came from a study of OX40 agonist ivuxolimab in advanced cancers. About the research overall: Participants, around 80% male, averaged 60 years of age, ranging from roughly 20 to 79. Of the patients, three showed partial responses, one with hepatocellular carcinoma and two with cutaneous melanoma.

Generated by immunoSEQ multiplex PCR, the TCRdb table keeps only in-frame clones and is missing some. The sample holds around 20,000 clones, more than 65% seen once. Germline V gene lookup returns CDR1 SEHNR and CDR2 FQNEAQ (reference sequence). V lost 1 base, J lost 1 base, and 13 bases lay in between. The CDR3 consists of 17 residues. The clonotype was recovered from an adult with an advanced solid tumor such as melanoma, head and neck, liver or kidney cancer. V usage is TRBV7-9 and J usage is TRBJ2-2, with D maybe TRBD1 (5 bases). The material was CD4+ or CD8+ T cells sorted from blood, obtained in a trial of the OX40 agonist ivuxolimab. In nucleotides, the CDR3 is TGTGCCAGCAGCTTAGTCATACAGGTTGGGAACACCGGGGAGCTGTTTTTT. Translation gives CASSLVIQVGNTGELFF.